The 20 T cell receptor beta chains in this list originate from one sample, sequenced in a study of radiation and T cells in renal cell carcinoma (dated by TCRdb to the early 2020s). The intended sense of this specimen's time point label: baseline pretreatment blood. This specimen's treatment or condition label, interpreted: 15 Gy SBRT to primary tumor, nephrectomy 4 weeks later. The library was made by the immunoSEQ multiplex PCR assay. This is the immuneACCESS table as TCRdb keeps it, with only in-frame sequences that have V and J called. A part of the clones is gone; compared with another copy, unresolved V genes explain less than half, and the rest is unexplained. This sample lists some 120,000 clones; approximately 78% were detected once. The ten largest clones take up less than 3.5% of the sample. The sample here was blood, taken from a patient whose treatment included radiotherapy and nephrectomy. Every receptor here comes from a woman aged 55-70 years with renal cell carcinoma.

The V and J genes are TRBV7-9 and TRBJ1-3; TRBD1 is a possible D gene (6 bases). The CDR3 sequence is 14 residues long. Trimming pared 4 bases from V and 3 bases from J, leaving 10 bases between. Germline assignment: CDR1 SEHNR and CDR2 FQNEAQ (reference sequence). The CDR3 bases are TGTGCCAGCAGCTACAGGGATCTTGGAAACACCATATATTTT. It translates to CASSYRDLGNTIYF.

The chain uses TRBV9 and TRBJ2-1, with D perhaps being TRBD1 or TRBD2 (5 bases each). Germline CDR1 is SGDLS and CDR2 is YYNGEE. Trimming took off 3 bases at V and 9 bases at J, with 13 bases between the two ends. The CDR3 sequence is 13 residues long. The CDR3: CASSAGRGGEQFF. For the CDR3, the DNA is TGTGCCAGCAGCGCGGGAAGGGGCGGTGAGCAGTTCTTC.

The gene calls are TRBV11-2 and TRBJ2-1, with TRBD1 matching 7 bases. V was pared by 3 bases and J by 5 bases, with 7 bases of the junction left unmatched. The CDR3 is made up of 15 amino acids. Germline V gives CDR1 SGHAT, CDR2 FQNNGV. The CDR3 DNA reads as TGTGCCAGCAGCTTTTCCGGGACAGTAGACAATGAGCAGTTCTTC. Its translation: CASSFSGTVDNEQFF. Using reference TRBV11-2 and TRBJ2-1 for the parts outside the CDR3, the full variable domain is EAGVAQSPRYKIIEKRQSVAFWCNPISGHATLYWYQQILGQGPKLLIQFQNNGVVDDSQLPKDRFSAERLKGVDSTLKIQPAKLEDSAVYLCASSFSGTVDNEQFFGPGTRLTVL.

The chain joins TRBV19 to TRBJ1-1; D is unclear. The CDR3 covers 13 residues. V lost 4 bases and J 4 bases, leaving 10 bases between the germline ends. Germline V gene data show CDR1 as LNHDA and CDR2 as SQIVND (reference sequence). As DNA, the CDR3 is TGTGCCAGTAGTACAGGACGCGCCACTGAAGCTTTCTTT. Encoded protein: CASSTGRATEAFF.

The gene calls are TRBV6-5 and TRBJ1-5; D not resolved. Trimming removed 6 bases at V and 0 bases at J, with 12 bases between. This CDR3 region has 15 residues. The V gene's germline CDR1 is MNHEY and CDR2 SVGAGI. The CDR3 sequence: CASRLDANSNQPQHF. The DNA for the CDR3 is TGTGCCAGCAGACTGGACGCAAATAGCAATCAGCCCCAGCATTTT.

This rearrangement joins TRBV29-1 to TRBJ2-7; possible D gene TRBD2, 7 bases. This CDR3 has 14 residues. Deletions cut 5 bases from V and 3 bases from J, with 17 bases between. CDR1 and CDR2 from the germline V gene are SQVTM and ANQGSEA. The CDR3 here is CSVSGGGAIYEQYF. CDR3 nucleotide sequence: TGCAGCGTTTCTGGAGGGGGGGCTATCTACGAGCAGTACTTC.

The rearrangement uses TRBV30 and TRBJ2-5; tentatively, D is TRBD2 (6 bases). V was shortened by 4 bases and J by 4 bases, with 7 bases between the two germline ends. This CDR3 has 11 residues. CDR1 and CDR2 (germline): GTSNPN, SVGIG (reference sequence). The chain's CDR3 is CAWTGGETQYF. For the CDR3, the DNA is TGTGCCTGGACCGGGGGAGAGACCCAGTACTTC.

The gene calls are TRBV6-6 and TRBJ1-2; 8 bases are shared with TRBD1. Germline V CDR1 and CDR2: MNHNY, SVGAGI (reference sequence). The V and J ends lost 4 bases and 8 bases, in that order; junction bases with no gene match: 6. The CDR3 contains 13 residues. The CDR3 sequence: CASSSSRGRGYTF. The DNA for the CDR3 is TGTGCCAGCAGTTCGTCCAGGGGGCGAGGCTACACCTTC.

This chain connects TRBV5-1 to TRBJ2-1, with 8 bases lining up with TRBD1. Looked up from germline, CDR1 is SGHRS and CDR2 is YFSETQ. The CDR3 spans 15 residues. Trimming removed 5 bases from V and 5 bases from J; junction bases left unmatched: 9. In DNA, the CDR3 is TGCGCCAGCAGACCCGGACAGGGTTCCCACAATGAGCAGTTCTTC. Its protein is CASRPGQGSHNEQFF.

The table lists this clone with a count of one. This sequence joins TRBV6-5 and TRBJ1-1; TRBD1 is a possible D gene (5 bases). V was cut by 6 bases and J by 0 bases, with 8 bases left in between. Looked up from germline, CDR1 is MNHEY and CDR2 is SVGAGI. This CDR3 has 13 residues. The chain's CDR3 is CASRDTVNTEAFF. The CDR3 DNA reads as TGTGCCAGCAGGGACACGGTGAACACTGAAGCTTTCTTT.

The V and J genes are TRBV9 and TRBJ1-5; tentative D call: TRBD1 (5 bases). Germline-derived CDR1 and CDR2 are SGDLS and YYNGEE. This CDR3 comprises 14 residues. V gave up 4 bases and J gave up 5 bases, with 13 bases separating them. CDR3 region: CASSNRDGHQPQHF. As DNA, the CDR3 is TGTGCCAGCAGCAACCGGGACGGACATCAGCCCCAGCATTTT.

By frequency in the sample, this clone is medium-sized (0.01 to 0.1%). The chain links TRBV2 to TRBJ1-1, with unresolved D. Between the trimmed V and J ends, which lost 7 bases and 3 bases, there was a span of 12 bases. Germline V gives CDR1 SNHLY, CDR2 FYNNEI. CDR3 size: 13 residues. CDR3 DNA sequence: TGTGCCAGCAAGGGAACACCGTACACTGAAGCTTTCTTT. This gives the protein CASKGTPYTEAFF.

This clone has just a few counts. J is TRBJ1-5 and V is TRBV7-3; D might be TRBD1 (5 bases). V gave up 6 bases and J gave up 4 bases, with 13 bases separating them. This CDR3 has 14 residues. Looked up from germline, CDR1 is SGHTA and CDR2 is FQGTGA. The CDR3 DNA sequence: TGTGCCAGCAGTAAGGACGGGGGGAATCAGCCCCAGCATTTT. Its translation: CASSKDGGNQPQHF.

V gene TRBV7-6 combines with J gene TRBJ1-2; perhaps TRBD1 as D (6 bases). Germline-derived CDR1 and CDR2 are SGHVS and FNYEAQ. The V end lost 1 base, the J end lost 3 bases, and 12 bases lay between the germline ends. There are 15 residues in the CDR3. Written as DNA, the CDR3 is TGTGCCAGCAGCTTAGTAGGGGGGCCAGACTATGGCTACACCTTC. Protein sequence: CASSLVGGPDYGYTF.

The genes are TRBV18 and TRBJ1-1, with 8 bases lining up with TRBD1. CDR1 and CDR2 from the germline V gene are KGHSH and LQKENI. Germline trimming cut 4 bases from V and 2 bases from J; bases unmatched to any gene: 6. The CDR3 is 15 residues long. CDR3 loop: CASSLIDRGNTEAFF. In nucleotides, the CDR3 is TGTGCCAGCTCACTAATAGACAGGGGAAACACTGAAGCTTTCTTT.

The chain recombines TRBV6-1 with TRBJ2-3; 13 bases are shared with TRBD2. CDR3 size: 15 residues. The germline CDR1 and CDR2 sequences are MNHNS and SASEGT. V was clipped by 4 bases and J by 5 bases; unmatched bases: 3. The CDR3 bases are TGTGCCAGCAGTGGACTAGCGGGGGGAATAGATACGCAGTATTTT. This encodes CASSGLAGGIDTQYF.

The V and J genes are TRBV28 and TRBJ2-2, with 8 bases that match TRBD1. Per the germline V gene, CDR1 is MDHEN and CDR2 is SYDVKM. This CDR3 is 16 amino acids long. V shed 3 bases and J 3 bases; nucleotides not matched to a gene: 6. CDR3 nucleotide sequence: TGTGCCAGCAGTTTTTTGCAGGGGGCGGACACCGGGGAGCTGTTTTTT. Its translation: CASSFLQGADTGELFF.

This chain joins TRBV15 and TRBJ1-4; D not certain. Looked up from germline, CDR1 is LNHNV and CDR2 is YYDKDF (reference sequence). The CDR3 is 12 residues long. V lost 2 bases, J lost 8 bases, and 6 bases lay in between. CDR3 loop: CATSRTQEKLFF. CDR3 DNA: TGTGCCACCAGCAGAACCCAGGAAAAACTGTTTTTT.

The J gene is TRBJ1-6, the V gene TRBV14; 7 bases align to TRBD1. This CDR3 comprises 16 residues. The ends lost 0 bases at V and 6 bases at J; junction bases unmatched: 5. Germline CDR1 reads SGHDN; CDR2 reads FVKESK. The chain's CDR3 is CASSQDAGQINSPLHF. The CDR3 DNA is TGTGCCAGCAGCCAAGATGCGGGACAGATTAATTCACCCCTCCACTTT.

The chain recombines TRBV5-1 with TRBJ2-5, with 10 bases identical to TRBD2. The CDR3 loop spans 14 amino acids. Trimming took 3 bases from V and 5 from J; bases not matched to a gene: 4. Germline CDR1 reads SGHRS; CDR2 reads YFSETQ. The CDR3 coding sequence is TGCGCCAGCAGCTCCAGCGGGAGGGGGGAGACCCAGTACTTC. This codes for CASSSSGRGETQYF.